This TCR beta chain is drawn from a study of T cells in Graves' hyperthyroidism and ophthalmopathy. This clonotype was observed at least ten times. The antigen is not known. Clinical symptoms, serum thyroxine and TRAb, thyroid ultrasound and orbital computed tomography together formed the diagnostic basis. Roughly 10 ml of fresh peripheral blood supplied the PBMCs. Study results and limitations: A model using 13 V-J features told ophthalmopathy apart from stable hyperthyroidism.

The investigators amplified TCR beta CDR3 regions from RNA transcripts. The primer set for the first-round RT-PCR of the TCR CDR3 was HTBI. MiXCR, applied by TCRdb to the multiplex PCR reads, yields one record per CDR3 protein. The repertoire has roughly 650,000 distinct CDR3 sequences, around 16% of them found once; the top ten carry about 3.5%. Looked up from germline, CDR1 is DFQATT and CDR2 is SNEGSKA (reference sequence). V gave up 0 bases and J gave up 4 bases, with 9 bases separating them. The CDR3 covers 13 residues. The rearrangement joins TRBV20-1 to TRBJ1-2; no definite D call. Source material: blood. This clonotype was sampled from a middle-aged woman with Graves' ophthalmopathy. CDR3 in amino acids: CSARDPRFYGYTF. CDR3 DNA: TGCAGTGCTAGAGACCCCAGATTCTATGGCTACACCTTC.